This passage covers 25 T cell receptor beta chains from one sample sequenced in a study of blood T cell repertoires in COVID-19. Generated by immunoSEQ multiplex PCR, the TCRdb table keeps only in-frame clones and is missing some. The profile shows under 300,000 clones, roughly 90% of them singletons. The specimen sequenced was peripheral blood. The receptor source for this set is a man in his fifties or sixties who had recovered from COVID-19.

The gene calls are TRBV24-1 and TRBJ1-5, with a possible D match to TRBD1 (5 bases). V was pared by 9 bases and J by 5 bases, with 16 bases between. This CDR3 contains 14 residues. CDR1 and CDR2 from the germline V gene are KGHDR and SFDVKD. The CDR3 protein is CATSPSRADQPQHF. In nucleotides, the CDR3 is TGTGCCACCTCACCGTCCAGGGCGGATCAGCCCCAGCATTTT.

The chain is built from TRBV27 and TRBJ2-1; 8 bases map to TRBD2. CDR1 is MNHEY and CDR2 is SMNVEV in the germline V gene (reference sequence). J gave up 6 bases and V 5 bases, and 9 bases lay outside the gene matches. The CDR3 covers 15 residues. CDR3 residues: CASSPSSGAPNEQFF. CDR3 DNA sequence: TGTGCCAGCAGTCCCAGTAGCGGGGCTCCCAATGAGCAGTTCTTC.

The chain joins TRBV12-5 to TRBJ2-5, with 7 bases lining up with TRBD2. This CDR3 is built from 14 residues. With 7 bases clipped from V and 0 bases from J, the junction kept 5 bases outside the gene matches. Germline V CDR1 and CDR2: LGHNT, FRNRAP. CDR3 in DNA: TGTGCTAGTGTTCCCGGGGGGTACCAAGAGACCCAGTACTTC. Translation gives CASVPGGYQETQYF.

The sample holds a few counts of this clone. This CDR3 is missing its conserved last phenylalanine or tryptophan, likely due to a read error. Because the CDR3's place on the DNA is in doubt, the DNA is left out and the CDR3 is given as listed by TCRdb. This chain uses TRBV12-3 or TRBV12-4 with TRBJ2-7; the D call in the table, TRBD1, was not verified against the DNA. The CDR3 sequence runs 11 residues, both termini included. Here the CDR3 reads CASSPGTGPED.

This chain joins TRBV27 and TRBJ2-2, with D maybe TRBD2 (6 bases). CDR3 length: 13 residues. Germline loops: CDR1 MNHEY, CDR2 SMNVEV (reference sequence). V was pared by 6 bases and J by 7 bases, with 12 bases between. CDR3 sequence (DNA): TGTGCCAGCAGCCCCCCGGGGGACGGGGAGCTGTTTTTT. Protein sequence: CASSPPGDGELFF.

This clone was seen once. CDR3 DNA: TGTGCCAGCAGAGACAGTCAAGAGACCCAGTACTTC. Protein product: CASRDSQETQYF. This rearrangement joins TRBV2 to TRBJ2-5; a possible D gene is TRBD1 (5 bases). This CDR3 is 12 amino acids long. Trimming stripped 6 bases from V and 2 bases from J, with 7 bases between. CDR1 is SNHLY and CDR2 is FYNNEI in the germline V gene.

This rearrangement joins TRBV30 to TRBJ1-2; no clear D gene. The CDR3 runs to 11 residues. V lost 8 bases, J lost 2 bases, and 9 bases lay in between. Germline V gene data show CDR1 as GTSNPN and CDR2 as SVGIG (reference sequence). The CDR3 region is CATDTNYGYTF. CDR3 nucleotide sequence: TGTGCCACAGACACGAACTATGGCTACACCTTC.

This clone was detected once. Other nucleotide sequences in the sample specify the same CDR3. J is TRBJ2-2 and V is TRBV5-1, with D perhaps matching TRBD2 (6 bases). This CDR3 comprises 14 residues. V was pared by 2 bases and J by 4 bases, with 9 bases between. Germline CDR1 and CDR2: SGHRS and YFSETQ. CDR3 in amino acids: CASSFGGGTGELFF. CDR3 sequence (DNA): TGCGCCAGCAGCTTCGGGGGAGGCACCGGGGAGCTGTTTTTT.

This clone occurred once. V gene TRBV7-2 combines with J gene TRBJ2-7; 7 bases match TRBD1. The CDR3 contains 15 residues. Germline CDR1 reads SGHTA; CDR2 reads FQGNSA. V trimming: 7 bases; J trimming: 4 bases; junction bases outside the gene matches: 13. The CDR3 DNA reads TGTGCCAGCACCCCCAGCCCAGGGGGACAGTACGAGCAGTACTTC. As protein: CASTPSPGGQYEQYF. Looking up the rest from reference TRBV7-2 and TRBJ2-7 gives the full variable domain: GAGVSQSPSNKVTEKGKDVELRCDPISGHTALYWYRQSLGQGLEFLIYFQGNSAPDKSGLPSDRFSAERTGGSVSTLTIQRTQQEDSAVYLCASTPSPGGQYEQYFGPGTRLTVT.

This sequence joins TRBV6-5 and TRBJ1-3, with unresolved D. CDR1 is MNHEY and CDR2 is SVGAGI in the germline V gene. V was pared by 8 bases and J by 1 base, with 12 bases between. The CDR3 consists of 14 residues. The CDR3 reads CASEVTQSGNTIYF. Here the CDR3 DNA reads TGTGCCAGCGAGGTGACCCAATCTGGAAACACCATATATTTT.

Only one count was recorded for this clone. The V and J genes are TRBV6-4 and TRBJ2-3; TRBD1 aligns across 8 bases. CDR1 MRHNA and CDR2 SNTAGT come from the germline V gene. This CDR3 has 17 amino acids. V dropped 2 bases and J dropped 1; count of bases not matched to a gene: 8. The CDR3 region has the DNA TGTGCCAGCAGTGACACAATCACAGGGGGTCGCACAGATACGCAGTATTTT. The encoded protein is CASSDTITGGRTDTQYF.

The rearrangement links TRBV3-1 (or the pseudogene TRBV3-2) to TRBJ2-5; perhaps TRBD1 as D (6 bases). CDR3 length: 15 amino acids. Germline CDR1 and CDR2: LGHDT and YNNKEL (reference sequence). V lost 2 bases and J 5 bases, leaving 15 bases between the germline ends. CDR3 DNA: TGTGCCAGCAGCCAACAGGGGTTTGTCGAGGAGACCCAGTACTTC. This gives the protein CASSQQGFVEETQYF.

This chain connects TRBV15 to TRBJ1-5; D gene ambiguous. The CDR3 totals 14 residues. Germline lookup yields CDR1 LNHNV and CDR2 YYDKDF (reference sequence). Trimming took off 4 bases at V and 0 bases at J, with 7 bases between the two ends. The CDR3, as DNA: TGTGCCACCAGCATCCCGTATAGCAATCAGCCCCAGCATTTT. It specifies CATSIPYSNQPQHF. Using reference TRBV15 and TRBJ1-5 for the parts outside the CDR3, the full variable domain is DAMVIQNPRYQVTQFGKPVTLSCSQTLNHNVMYWYQQKSSQAPKLLFHYYDKDFNNEADTPDNFQSRRPNTSFCFLDIRSPGLGDTAMYLCATSIPYSNQPQHFGDGTRLSIL.

The rearrangement joins TRBV21-1 to TRBJ1-4; no DNA check was done on the table's D call, TRBD1. TRBV21-1 is a known pseudogene. CDR3 length: 18 residues. This CDR3 is CASPPGQGRPRECKKLFF. CDR3 bases: TGTGCCAGCCCGCCGGGACAGGGTCGTCCTAGGGAGTGTAAAAAACTGTTTTTT.

The sample holds a few counts of this clone. The chain employs TRBV6-1 and TRBJ1-5; TRBD1 matches 7 bases. The germline V gene encodes CDR1 MNHNS and CDR2 SASEGT. J gave up 4 bases and V 6 bases, and 9 bases lay outside the gene matches. The CDR3 extends over 15 amino acids. The CDR3 DNA is TGTGCCAGCAGCAGGCAGGGGGAGGTGAATCAGCCCCAGCATTTT. Amino acids: CASSRQGEVNQPQHF.

The chain is built from TRBV2 and TRBJ1-6, with TRBD1 matching 7 bases. V trimming: 2 bases; J trimming: 7 bases; junction bases outside the gene matches: 8. CDR3 length equals 16 residues. Germline lookup yields CDR1 SNHLY and CDR2 FYNNEI. CDR3 region: CASSEQGGRENSPLHF. The CDR3 DNA is TGTGCCAGCAGTGAACAGGGGGGACGGGAGAATTCACCCCTCCACTTT.

In nucleotides, the CDR3 is TGTGCCAGCTCACGGGATGCTAGCGGGGGAAGCGAGCAGTACGTC. Translated, it gives CASSRDASGGSEQYV. This chain uses TRBV18 with TRBJ2-7; 10 nucleotides match TRBD2. The J segment lost 6 bases and the V segment lost 4 bases, leaving 9 bases of the junction unmatched. The CDR3 length is 15 residues. In germline, CDR1 is KGHSH, CDR2 LQKENI.

This clone appeared a few times. The chain recombines TRBV3-1 (or the pseudogene TRBV3-2) with TRBJ2-5; D perhaps matches TRBD2 (6 bases). Per the germline V gene, CDR1 is LGHDT and CDR2 is YNNKEL (reference sequence). This CDR3 is 14 amino acids long. V lost 0 bases to trimming and J lost 5 bases, with 10 bases between them. DNA of the CDR3: TGTGCCAGCAGCCAAGATTTGGGGAGGGAGACCCAGTACTTC. As protein: CASSQDLGRETQYF.

The J gene is TRBJ2-1, the V gene TRBV30; TRBD1 aligns across 8 bases. V was pared by 4 bases and J by 10 bases, with 9 bases of the junction left unmatched. This CDR3 comprises 13 residues. CDR1 and CDR2 (germline): GTSNPN, SVGIG (reference sequence). This chain's CDR3 is CAWNPTGVGEQFF. The CDR3 region has the DNA TGTGCCTGGAACCCGACAGGGGTTGGGGAGCAGTTCTTC.

CDR3 amino acids: CASSGQGAEAFF. The CDR3, as DNA: TGTGCCAGCAGTGGACAGGGGGCTGAAGCTTTCTTT. V and J are TRBV12-3 or TRBV12-4 and TRBJ1-1, with 10 bases that match TRBD1. This CDR3 region has 12 residues. Trimming cost V 5 bases and J 6 bases; bases outside gene matches: 0.

The chain is built from TRBV3-1 (or the pseudogene TRBV3-2) and TRBJ2-7; possibly TRBD2 for D (5 bases). This CDR3 region has 15 residues. The ends were cut back, 3 bases at V and 0 bases at J, with 12 bases in the middle. Per germline, CDR1 LGHDT and CDR2 YNNKEL (reference sequence). The CDR3 sequence is CASSHLEGSSYEQYF. CDR3 sequence (DNA): TGTGCCAGCAGCCATCTAGAGGGTAGCTCCTACGAGCAGTACTTC.

The chain carries TRBV11-3 and TRBJ2-1; 8 nucleotides align to TRBD2. This CDR3 region has 14 residues. The germline gives CDR1 SGHNT, CDR2 YENEEA. V gave up 5 bases and J gave up 8 bases; unmatched junction bases: 8. The CDR3 sequence is CASSRHGRGDEQFF. Written as DNA, the CDR3 is TGTGCCAGCAGCCGCCACGGGAGGGGAGATGAGCAGTTCTTC.

V gene TRBV3-1 (or the pseudogene TRBV3-2) combines with J gene TRBJ1-4, with a weak D call TRBD1 (6 bases). The CDR3 length is 16 residues. V lost 4 bases to trimming and J lost 7 bases, with 19 bases between them. Germline CDR1 and CDR2: LGHDT and YNNKEL (reference sequence). CDR3 region: CASSRKGGGFVEKLFF. The CDR3 DNA reads as TGTGCCAGCAGCCGGAAGGGGGGGGGCTTTGTTGAAAAACTGTTTTTT.

The V gene is TRBV3-1 (or the pseudogene TRBV3-2), the J gene TRBJ2-4, with D maybe TRBD2 (5 bases). V dropped 4 bases and J dropped 8 bases, with 21 bases sitting between them. The CDR3 length is 16 residues. The germline V gene encodes CDR1 LGHDT and CDR2 YNNKEL (reference sequence). CDR3: CASSPTSGLLKYIQYF. In DNA, the CDR3 is TGTGCCAGCAGCCCTACTTCCGGACTGTTAAAATACATTCAGTACTTC.

This clone has more than one count but fewer than ten. This sequence joins TRBV10-3 and TRBJ2-3, with 9 bases that match TRBD1. The CDR3 spans 12 residues. Germline values: CDR1 ENHRY, CDR2 SYGVKD. V dropped 11 bases and J dropped 5; count of bases not matched to a gene: 5. CDR3 DNA sequence: TGTGCCGTACAGGGGGCAGGAGATACGCAGTATTTT. It yields the protein CAVQGAGDTQYF.